The 4 T cell receptor beta chains presented below share a single source sample, sequenced in a study of T-cell memory formation after mild COVID-19. TCRdb re-called the 5' RACE reads with MiXCR, one entry per CDR3 protein. The sample holds some 150,000 distinct CDR3 sequences, 6% seen once. Material for sequencing was PBMCs or a T cell subset sorted from them (not recorded which). These receptors came from an adult woman who had mild COVID-19 (a few samples of this study predate the infection). Cell type and time point are not known.

CDR3 loop: CSARAPSGRERDTQYF. DNA for the CDR3: TGCAGTGCTAGAGCCCCAAGCGGGAGGGAACGAGATACGCAGTATTTT. V usage is TRBV20-1 and J usage is TRBJ2-3, with 10 bases fitting TRBD2. The CDR3 extends over 16 amino acids. The V segment lost 1 base and the J segment 5 bases; nucleotides outside the gene matches: 9. The V gene's germline CDR1 is DFQATT and CDR2 SNEGSKA (reference sequence).

This clonotype was observed many times. J is TRBJ2-3 and V is TRBV5-1; TRBD2 might be the D (5 bases). The CDR3 is 14 residues long. With 1 base removed from V and 2 bases from J, the gap between germline ends came to 8 bases. In germline, CDR1 is SGHRS, CDR2 YFSETQ. The CDR3 reads CASSLQRATDTQYF. CDR3 sequence (DNA): TGCGCCAGCAGCTTGCAGAGGGCCACAGATACGCAGTATTTT.

The chain employs TRBV12-3 or TRBV12-4 and TRBJ2-5; possibly TRBD1 or TRBD2 for D (6 bases each). V was trimmed by 4 bases and J by 0 bases, leaving 18 bases between them. CDR3 length: 17 amino acids. The CDR3 protein is CASSSDVRGRYQETQYF. Here the CDR3 DNA reads TGTGCCAGCAGTTCCGATGTGAGGGGGAGGTACCAAGAGACCCAGTACTTC.

This clonotype was seen more than once but under ten times. This rearrangement joins TRBV12-3 or TRBV12-4 to TRBJ1-2; maybe TRBD1 (6 bases). Trimming took off 5 bases at V and 6 bases at J, with 16 bases between the two ends. The length of the CDR3 is 14 residues. The CDR3 loop reads CASSPYSGGNGYTF. The DNA for the CDR3 is TGTGCCAGCAGTCCCTATTCCGGGGGCAATGGCTACACCTTC.